This TCR beta chain was recorded in a study of cytomegalovirus exposure and HLA in healthy donors. Study observations and caveats: Several of the most significant clusters appeared, in a later analysis, to be linked to common viral pathogens.

Primers: 60 Vbeta forward and 13 Jbeta reverse. This table comes from immunoSEQ multiplex PCR, and its TCRdb copy is limited to in-frame clones, with some not included. The data contain 85,000 to 130,000 clones, around four fifths of them singletons. Turning to this clone: Antigen: not known.

The clonotype was recovered from a man in his forties or fifties in good health and CMV-seronegative. Sequencing used PBMCs.

CDR3 sequence reads: CASSDLAGWKNIQYF. The CDR3 nucleotides are TGCGCCAGCAGCGACCTAGCGGGGTGGAAAAACATTCAGTACTTC. This chain links TRBV4-1 with TRBJ2-4; 9 nucleotides line up with TRBD2. V was pared by 5 bases and J by 4 bases, with 6 bases of the junction left unmatched. This CDR3 contains 15 residues. Looked up from germline, CDR1 is MGHRA and CDR2 is YSYEKL.